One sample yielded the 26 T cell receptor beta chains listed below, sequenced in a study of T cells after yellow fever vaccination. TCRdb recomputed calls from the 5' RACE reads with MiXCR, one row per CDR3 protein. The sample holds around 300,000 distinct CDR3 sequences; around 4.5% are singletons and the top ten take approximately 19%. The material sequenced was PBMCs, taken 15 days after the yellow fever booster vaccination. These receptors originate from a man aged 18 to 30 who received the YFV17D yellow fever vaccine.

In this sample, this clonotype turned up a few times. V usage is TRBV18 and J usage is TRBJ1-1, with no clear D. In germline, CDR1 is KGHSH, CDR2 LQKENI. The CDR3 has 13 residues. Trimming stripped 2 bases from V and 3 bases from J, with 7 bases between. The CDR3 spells CASSPAVYTEAFF. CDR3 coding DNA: TGTGCCAGCTCACCAGCCGTTTACACTGAAGCTTTCTTT.

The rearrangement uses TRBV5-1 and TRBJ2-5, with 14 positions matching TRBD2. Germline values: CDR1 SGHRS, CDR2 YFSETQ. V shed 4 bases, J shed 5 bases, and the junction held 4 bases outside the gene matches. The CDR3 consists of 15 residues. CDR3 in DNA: TGCGCCAGCAGCCCCGGGACTAGCGGGGGTGAGACCCAGTACTTC. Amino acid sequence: CASSPGTSGGETQYF.

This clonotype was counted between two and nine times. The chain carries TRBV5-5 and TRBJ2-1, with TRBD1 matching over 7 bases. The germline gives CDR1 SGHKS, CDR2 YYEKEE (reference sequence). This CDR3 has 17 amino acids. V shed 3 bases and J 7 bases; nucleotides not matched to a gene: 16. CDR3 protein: CASSSRSSETGTNEQFF. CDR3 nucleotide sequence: TGTGCCAGCAGCTCCCGAAGCTCCGAGACAGGGACAAATGAGCAGTTCTTC.

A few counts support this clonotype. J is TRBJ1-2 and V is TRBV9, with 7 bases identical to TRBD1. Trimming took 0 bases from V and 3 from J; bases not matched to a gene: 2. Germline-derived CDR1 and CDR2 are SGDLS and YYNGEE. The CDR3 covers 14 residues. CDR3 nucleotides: TGTGCCAGCAGCGTAGAGCAGGGGGACTATGGCTACACCTTC. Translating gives CASSVEQGDYGYTF. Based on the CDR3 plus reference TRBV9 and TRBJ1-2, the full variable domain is DSGVTQTPKHLITATGQRVTLRCSPRSGDLSVYWYQQSLDQGLQFLIQYYNGEERAKGNILERFSAQQFPDLHSELNLSSLELGDSALYFCASSVEQGDYGYTFGSGTRLTVV.

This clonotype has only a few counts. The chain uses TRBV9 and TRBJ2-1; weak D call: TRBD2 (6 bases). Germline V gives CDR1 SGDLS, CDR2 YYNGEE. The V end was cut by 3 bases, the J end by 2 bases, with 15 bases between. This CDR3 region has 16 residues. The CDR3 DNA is TGTGCCAGCAGCGCCAGACTAGTCCGCACCTACAATGAGCAGTTCTTC. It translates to CASSARLVRTYNEQFF.

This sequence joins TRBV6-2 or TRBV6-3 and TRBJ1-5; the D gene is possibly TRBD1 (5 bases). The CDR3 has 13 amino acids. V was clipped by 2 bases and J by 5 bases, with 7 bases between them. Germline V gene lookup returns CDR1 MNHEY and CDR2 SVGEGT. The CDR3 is CASSYPGYQPQHF. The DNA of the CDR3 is TGTGCCAGCAGTTACCCAGGGTATCAGCCCCAGCATTTT.

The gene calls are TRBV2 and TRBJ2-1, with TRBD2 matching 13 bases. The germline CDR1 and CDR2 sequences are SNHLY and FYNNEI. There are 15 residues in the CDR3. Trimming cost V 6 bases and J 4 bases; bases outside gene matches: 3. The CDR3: CASSAGLAGYNEQFF. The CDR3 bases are TGTGCCAGCAGCGCGGGACTAGCGGGGTACAATGAGCAGTTCTTC.

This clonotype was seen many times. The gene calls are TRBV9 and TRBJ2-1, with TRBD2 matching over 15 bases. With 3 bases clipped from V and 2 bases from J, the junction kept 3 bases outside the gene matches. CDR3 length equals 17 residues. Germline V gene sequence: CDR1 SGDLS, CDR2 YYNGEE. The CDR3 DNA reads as TGTGCCAGCAGCGCCGGACTAGCGGGGGGGCCCTACAATGAGCAGTTCTTC. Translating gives CASSAGLAGGPYNEQFF.

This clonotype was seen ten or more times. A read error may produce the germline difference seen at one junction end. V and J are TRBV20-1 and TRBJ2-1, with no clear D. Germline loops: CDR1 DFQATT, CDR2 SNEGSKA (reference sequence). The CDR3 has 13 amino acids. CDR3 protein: CSARVSAGAEQFF. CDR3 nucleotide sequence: TGCAGTGCAAGAGTCTCGGCAGGAGCTGAGCAGTTCTTC.

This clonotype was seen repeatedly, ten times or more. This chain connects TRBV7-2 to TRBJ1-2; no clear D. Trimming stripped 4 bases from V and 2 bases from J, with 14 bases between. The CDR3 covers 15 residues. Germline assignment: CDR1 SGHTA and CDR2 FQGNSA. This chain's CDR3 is CASSSPAVSNYGYTF. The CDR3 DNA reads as TGTGCCAGCAGCTCCCCAGCAGTAAGCAACTATGGCTACACCTTC.

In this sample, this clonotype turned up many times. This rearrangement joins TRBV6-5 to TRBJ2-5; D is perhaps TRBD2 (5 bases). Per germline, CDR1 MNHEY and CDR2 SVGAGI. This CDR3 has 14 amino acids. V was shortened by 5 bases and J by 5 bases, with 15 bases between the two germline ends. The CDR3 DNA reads TGTGCCAGCAGTACCCCGGGAAGCAGGGAGACCCAGTACTTC. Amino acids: CASSTPGSRETQYF.

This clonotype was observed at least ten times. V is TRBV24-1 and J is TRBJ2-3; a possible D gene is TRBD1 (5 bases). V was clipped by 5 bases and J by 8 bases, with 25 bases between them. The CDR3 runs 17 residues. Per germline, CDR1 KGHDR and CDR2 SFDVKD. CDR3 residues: CATSVHRGKLEHGTQYF. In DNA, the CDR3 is TGTGCCACCAGTGTCCATAGGGGAAAGTTGGAACACGGTACGCAGTATTTT.

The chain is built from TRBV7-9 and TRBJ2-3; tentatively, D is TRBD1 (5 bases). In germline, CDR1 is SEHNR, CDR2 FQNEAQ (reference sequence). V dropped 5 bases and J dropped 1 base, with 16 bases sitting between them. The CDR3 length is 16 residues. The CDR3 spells CASSLNPRDGTDTQYF. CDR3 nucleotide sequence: TGTGCCAGCAGCCTCAACCCCAGGGATGGCACAGATACGCAGTATTTT.

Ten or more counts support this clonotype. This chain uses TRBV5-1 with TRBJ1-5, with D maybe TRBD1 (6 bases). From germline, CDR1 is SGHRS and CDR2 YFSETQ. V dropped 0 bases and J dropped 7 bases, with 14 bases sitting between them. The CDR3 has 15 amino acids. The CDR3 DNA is TGCGCCAGCAGCTTGGGGGCAGGGGTCGGGCAGCCCCAGCATTTT. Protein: CASSLGAGVGQPQHF.

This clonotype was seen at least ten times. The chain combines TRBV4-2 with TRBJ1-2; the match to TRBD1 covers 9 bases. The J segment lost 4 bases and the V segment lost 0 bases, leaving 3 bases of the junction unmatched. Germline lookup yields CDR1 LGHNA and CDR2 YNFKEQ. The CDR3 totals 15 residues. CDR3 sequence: CASSQDTGGGYGYTF. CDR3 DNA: TGTGCCAGCAGCCAAGATACAGGGGGCGGCTATGGCTACACCTTC.

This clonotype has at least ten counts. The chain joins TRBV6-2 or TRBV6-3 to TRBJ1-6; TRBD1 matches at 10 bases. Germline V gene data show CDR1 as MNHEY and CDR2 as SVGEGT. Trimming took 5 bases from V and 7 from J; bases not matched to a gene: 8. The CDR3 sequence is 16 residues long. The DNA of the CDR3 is TGTGCCAGCAGTCCCGTGCGGGGACAGGGGAATTCACCCCTCCACTTT. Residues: CASSPVRGQGNSPLHF.

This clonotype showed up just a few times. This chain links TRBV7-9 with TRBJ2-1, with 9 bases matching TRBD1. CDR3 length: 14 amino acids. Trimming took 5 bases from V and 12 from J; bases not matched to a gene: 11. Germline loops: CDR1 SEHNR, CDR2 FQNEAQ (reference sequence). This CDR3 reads CASSISGTGMMQFF. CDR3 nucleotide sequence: TGTGCCAGCAGCATTTCCGGGACAGGGATGATGCAGTTCTTC.

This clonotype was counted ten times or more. This CDR3 is CASSLMGQANTEAFF. CDR3 sequence (DNA): TGTGCCAGCAGCTTAATGGGACAGGCGAACACTGAAGCTTTCTTT. The chain joins TRBV11-2 to TRBJ1-1; TRBD1 agrees at 8 bases. The V gene's germline CDR1 is SGHAT and CDR2 FQNNGV. With V trimmed by 2 bases and J by 1 base, 3 bases remained unmatched. This CDR3 region has 15 residues.

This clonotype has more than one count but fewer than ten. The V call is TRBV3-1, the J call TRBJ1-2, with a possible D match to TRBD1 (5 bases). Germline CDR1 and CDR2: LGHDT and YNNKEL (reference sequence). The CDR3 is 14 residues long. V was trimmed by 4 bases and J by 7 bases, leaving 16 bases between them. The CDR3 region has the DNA TGTGCCAGCAGCCCAGGTAGGGGCGCGAGTGGCTACACCTTC. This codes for CASSPGRGASGYTF.

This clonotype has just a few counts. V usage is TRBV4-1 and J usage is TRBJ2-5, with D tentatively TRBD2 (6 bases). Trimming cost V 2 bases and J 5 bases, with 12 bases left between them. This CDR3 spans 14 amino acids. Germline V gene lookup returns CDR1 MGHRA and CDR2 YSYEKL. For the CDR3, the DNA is TGCGCCAGCAGCCAAAAGACTAGATCGGAGACCCAGTACTTC. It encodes CASSQKTRSETQYF.

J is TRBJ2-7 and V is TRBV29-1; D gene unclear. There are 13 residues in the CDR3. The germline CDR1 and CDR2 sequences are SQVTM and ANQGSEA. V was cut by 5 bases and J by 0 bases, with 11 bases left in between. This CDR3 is CSVRRISSYEQYF. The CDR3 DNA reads TGCAGCGTTCGACGGATTAGCTCCTACGAGCAGTACTTC.

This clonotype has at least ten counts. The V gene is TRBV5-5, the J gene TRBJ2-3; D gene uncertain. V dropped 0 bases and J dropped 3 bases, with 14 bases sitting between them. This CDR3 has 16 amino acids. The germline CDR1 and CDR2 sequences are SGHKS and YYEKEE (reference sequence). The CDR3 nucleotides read TGTGCCAGCAGCTTGGCGCTCTCCGAGCTTACAGATACGCAGTATTTT. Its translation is CASSLALSELTDTQYF. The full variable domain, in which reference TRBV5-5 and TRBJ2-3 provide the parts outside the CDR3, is DAGVTQSPTHLIKTRGQQVTLRCSPISGHKSVSWYQQVLGQGPQFIFQYYEKEERGRGNFPDRFSARQFPNYSSELNVNALLLGDSALYLCASSLALSELTDTQYFGPGTRLTVL.

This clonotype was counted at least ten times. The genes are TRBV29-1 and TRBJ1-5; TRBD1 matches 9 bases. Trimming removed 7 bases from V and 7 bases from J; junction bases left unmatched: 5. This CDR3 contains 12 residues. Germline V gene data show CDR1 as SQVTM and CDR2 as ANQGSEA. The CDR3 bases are TGCAGCGCTAGGACAGGGGACCAGCCCCAGCATTTT. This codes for CSARTGDQPQHF.

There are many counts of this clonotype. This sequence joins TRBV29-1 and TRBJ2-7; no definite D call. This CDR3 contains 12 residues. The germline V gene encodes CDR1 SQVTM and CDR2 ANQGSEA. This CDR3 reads CLIQRTFYEQYV. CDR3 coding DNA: TGCCTGATTCAGAGAACCTTCTACGAGCAGTACGTC.

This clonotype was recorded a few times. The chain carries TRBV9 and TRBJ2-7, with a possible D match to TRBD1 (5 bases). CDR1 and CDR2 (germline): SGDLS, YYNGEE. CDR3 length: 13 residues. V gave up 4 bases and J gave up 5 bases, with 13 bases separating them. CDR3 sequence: CASSTIQADEQYF. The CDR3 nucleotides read TGTGCCAGCAGCACAATACAGGCTGACGAGCAGTACTTC.

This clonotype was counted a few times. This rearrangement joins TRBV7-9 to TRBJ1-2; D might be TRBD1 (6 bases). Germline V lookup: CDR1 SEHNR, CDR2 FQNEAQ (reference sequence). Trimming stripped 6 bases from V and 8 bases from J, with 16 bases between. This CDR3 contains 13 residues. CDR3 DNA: TGTGCCAGCAGTTGGCGGGACAAGCCCGGCTACACCTTC. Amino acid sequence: CASSWRDKPGYTF.